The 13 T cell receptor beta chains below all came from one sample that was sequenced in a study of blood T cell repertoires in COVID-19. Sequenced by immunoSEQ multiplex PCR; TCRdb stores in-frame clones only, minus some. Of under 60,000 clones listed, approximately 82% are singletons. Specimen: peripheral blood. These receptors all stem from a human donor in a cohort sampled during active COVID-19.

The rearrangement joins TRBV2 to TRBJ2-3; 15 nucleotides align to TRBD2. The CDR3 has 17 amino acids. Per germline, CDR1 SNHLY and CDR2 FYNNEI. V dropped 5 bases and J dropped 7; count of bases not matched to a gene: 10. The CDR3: CASSPRPGLAGGNTQYF. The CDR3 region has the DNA TGTGCCAGCAGTCCCCGACCGGGACTAGCGGGGGGAAATACGCAGTATTTT.

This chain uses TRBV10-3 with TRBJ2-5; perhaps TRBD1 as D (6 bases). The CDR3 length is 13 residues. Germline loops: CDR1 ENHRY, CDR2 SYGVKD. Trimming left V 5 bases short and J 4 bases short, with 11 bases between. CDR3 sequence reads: CAISLAGVETQYF. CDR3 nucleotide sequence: TGTGCCATCAGTTTGGCAGGGGTAGAGACCCAGTACTTC.

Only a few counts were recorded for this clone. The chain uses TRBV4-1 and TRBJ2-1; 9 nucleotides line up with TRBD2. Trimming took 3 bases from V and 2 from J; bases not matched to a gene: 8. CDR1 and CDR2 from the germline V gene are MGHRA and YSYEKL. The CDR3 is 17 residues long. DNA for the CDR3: TGCGCCAGCAGCCATCCGATGTCTAGCGGGGCCTACAATGAGCAGTTCTTC. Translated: CASSHPMSSGAYNEQFF.

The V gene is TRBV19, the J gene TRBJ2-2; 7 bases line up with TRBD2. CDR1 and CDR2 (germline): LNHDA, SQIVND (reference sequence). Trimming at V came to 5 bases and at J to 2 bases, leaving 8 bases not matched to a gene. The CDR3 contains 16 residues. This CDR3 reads CASSFFSGLNTGELFF. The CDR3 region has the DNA TGTGCCAGTAGTTTTTTTAGCGGGTTAAACACCGGGGAGCTGTTTTTT.

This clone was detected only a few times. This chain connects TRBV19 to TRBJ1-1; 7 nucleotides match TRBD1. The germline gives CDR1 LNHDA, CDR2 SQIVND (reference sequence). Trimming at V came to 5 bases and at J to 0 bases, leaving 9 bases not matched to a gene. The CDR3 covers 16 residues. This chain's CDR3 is CASSARTGSLNTEAFF. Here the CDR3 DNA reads TGTGCCAGTAGTGCGCGGACAGGATCCCTGAACACTGAAGCTTTCTTT. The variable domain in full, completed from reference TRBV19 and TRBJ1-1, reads DGGITQSPKYLFRKEGQNVTLSCEQNLNHDAMYWYRQDPGQGLRLIYYSQIVNDFQKGDIAEGYSVSREKKESFPLTVTSAQKNPTAFYLCASSARTGSLNTEAFFGQGTRLTVV.

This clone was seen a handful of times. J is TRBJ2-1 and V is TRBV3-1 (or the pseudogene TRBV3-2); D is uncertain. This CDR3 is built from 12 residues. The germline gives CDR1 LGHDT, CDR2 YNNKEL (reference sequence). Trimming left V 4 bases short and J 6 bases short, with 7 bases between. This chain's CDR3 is CASSPPGNEQFF. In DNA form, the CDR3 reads TGTGCCAGCAGCCCACCGGGCAATGAGCAGTTCTTC.

CDR3 bases: TGTGCCAGTAGTATGCTGGGGGCGTCGGACACCATATATTTT. Translating gives CASSMLGASDTIYF. This chain links TRBV19 with TRBJ1-3; possibly TRBD1 for D (6 bases). V was pared by 3 bases and J by 8 bases, with 14 bases between. This CDR3 is 14 amino acids long. Germline CDR1 reads LNHDA; CDR2 reads SQIVND (reference sequence).

The CDR3 protein is CASSQGGREFF. DNA for the CDR3: TGTGCCAGCAGTCAGGGGGGGCGGGAGTTCTTC. V usage is TRBV6-6 and J usage is TRBJ2-1; either TRBD1 or TRBD2 may supply D (7 bases each). This CDR3 contains 11 residues. Germline values: CDR1 MNHNY, CDR2 SVGAGI (reference sequence). V gave up 5 bases and J gave up 14 bases, with 13 bases separating them.

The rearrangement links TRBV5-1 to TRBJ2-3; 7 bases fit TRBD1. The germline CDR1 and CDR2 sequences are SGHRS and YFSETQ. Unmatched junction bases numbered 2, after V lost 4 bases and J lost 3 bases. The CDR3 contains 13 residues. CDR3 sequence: CASSARGTDTQYF. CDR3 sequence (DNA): TGCGCCAGCAGCGCCAGGGGGACAGATACGCAGTATTTT.

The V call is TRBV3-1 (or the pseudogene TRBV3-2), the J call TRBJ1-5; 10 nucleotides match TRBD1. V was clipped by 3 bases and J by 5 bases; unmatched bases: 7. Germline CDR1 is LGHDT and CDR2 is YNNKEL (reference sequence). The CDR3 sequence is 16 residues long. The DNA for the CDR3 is TGTGCCAGCAGCCATTCCGGGACAGGGGTCTATCAGCCCCAGCATTTT. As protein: CASSHSGTGVYQPQHF.

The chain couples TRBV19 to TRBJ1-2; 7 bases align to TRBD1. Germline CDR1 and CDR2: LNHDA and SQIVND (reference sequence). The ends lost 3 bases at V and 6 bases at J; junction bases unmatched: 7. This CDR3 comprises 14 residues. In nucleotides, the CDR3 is TGTGCCAGTAGTATGTCAGGGGGAAGAGATGGCTACACCTTC. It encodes CASSMSGGRDGYTF.

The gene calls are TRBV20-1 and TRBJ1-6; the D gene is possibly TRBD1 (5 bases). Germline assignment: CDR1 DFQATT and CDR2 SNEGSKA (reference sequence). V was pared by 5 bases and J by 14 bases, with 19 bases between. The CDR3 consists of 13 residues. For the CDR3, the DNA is TGCAGTGCTCGTGCCGGGGGTCCTCTGGCCCTCCACTTT. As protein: CSARAGGPLALHF.

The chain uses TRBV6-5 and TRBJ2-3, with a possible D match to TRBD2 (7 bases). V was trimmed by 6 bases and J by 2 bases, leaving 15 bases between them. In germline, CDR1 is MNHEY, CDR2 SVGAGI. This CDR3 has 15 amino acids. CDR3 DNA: TGTGCCAGCAGCGGCGGGGGCAGAGTCACAGATACGCAGTATTTT. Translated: CASSGGGRVTDTQYF.